This T cell receptor beta chain was identified in a study of OX40 agonist ivuxolimab in advanced cancers. As for the study in general: Prior anti-PD-1, anti-PD-L1 or anti-CTLA-4 therapy did not bar entry, and 30% to 40% had some. Overall study results and limits: The antigens recognized by the expanded peripheral T cells, that is their antigen specificity, were not determined. There were also nonresponders showing low normalized T-cell clonal expansion.

Clones were read by immunoSEQ multiplex PCR, and TCRdb kept only the in-frame ones, dropping some. The table lists 66,000 or so clones, around 90% of them singletons, with just over 2% in the top ten. Germline lookup yields CDR1 LGHNA and CDR2 YSLEER. Trimming left V 6 bases short and J 2 bases short, with 23 bases between. This CDR3 has 17 residues. As for this clone: Its antigen remains unknown.

The sequence was obtained from an adult with an advanced solid tumor such as melanoma, head and neck, liver or kidney cancer. The chain uses TRBV4-3 and TRBJ2-7, with no clear D. Sequences were derived from CD4+ or CD8+ T cells sorted from blood, sampled in a trial of the OX40 agonist ivuxolimab. CDR3 loop: CASSSSLDGNFPYEQYF. Written as DNA, the CDR3 is TGCGCCAGCAGTTCGAGTTTGGACGGCAATTTCCCCTACGAGCAGTACTTC.